This T cell receptor (beta chain) was identified during a study of OX40 agonist ivuxolimab in advanced cancers. The CDR3 consists of 14 residues. Germline assignment: CDR1 SGHTA and CDR2 FQGTGA. Trimming left V 5 bases short and J 9 bases short, with 20 bases between. Autoimmune disease history or systemic immunosuppression barred patients. Blood specimens came from baseline, cycle 4 day 1, and cycle 7 day 1. The method was immunoSEQ multiplex PCR; TCRdb's version includes in-frame clones alone and lacks a portion of them. The sample consists of tens of thousands of clones, 85% to 90% of them appearing once.

The sequence came from an adult with an advanced solid tumor such as melanoma, head and neck, liver or kidney cancer. Source: CD4+ or CD8+ T cells sorted from blood, taken in a trial of the OX40 agonist ivuxolimab. The chain combines TRBV7-3 with TRBJ2-7; possible D gene TRBD2, 7 bases. DNA for the CDR3: TGTGCCAGCAGCCCCATTTCGGGGGGCGGGGTGCAGTACTTC. Amino acid sequence: CASSPISGGGVQYF.